This note documents a single T cell receptor (beta chain) sequence. Its cognate antigen has yet to be identified. No much larger clonotype is one base removed from it; base qualities were not supplied. TCRbeta CDR3 regions were amplified from genomic DNA by means of the immunoSEQ Assay, a bias-controlled multiplex PCR. The original pipeline was this. The number of nucleated cells in each sample was estimated by amplification of reference gene primers within the assay. To quantify the absolute abundance of each unique TCRbeta CDR3 rearrangement, sequence reads were collapsed and filtered. For each sample, productive Simpson clonality was calculated by taking the square root of Simpson's diversity index across productive rearrangements. The source is immuneACCESS, and TCRdb retained only in-frame sequences with V and J called. Part of the clones is not carried over; for the studies checked, unresolved V genes explain less than half of this, and the remainder is unexplained. V, J and clone size reflect that table, while D and trimming were determined from the DNA. Recorded for this sample are some 150,000 clones; 65% to 85% of them occurred a single time. 10% to 15% of the sample belongs to the ten largest clones.

Including the terminal cysteine and phenylalanine, the CDR3 comprises 12 residues. This entry keeps only the CDR3 DNA: 36 bases, framed from base 1. Trimming at the junction amounts to 2 bases on V and 8 bases on J, and the germline ends lie 9 bases apart. The germline V gene provides CDR1 MNHEY and CDR2 SVGAGI. Each collaborating institution followed its own protocols to collect whole blood in K2EDTA tubes. For TCRbeta analysis, collaborator samples were shipped as frozen whole blood, as isolated PBMCs, or as DNA extracted from either sample type. The record originates from a study of blood T cell repertoires in COVID-19 (TCRdb year 2020). Regarding the complete study: Collaborator samples came from the United States, Italy and Spain and covered acute and convalescent phases of COVID-19. The dataset comprised deeply sampled blood TCRbeta repertoires from subjects exposed to, actively infected with, or recovered from COVID-19. Samples were obtained from the ongoing ImmuneRACE study (first 160 participants) and from about 1,300 subjects provided by 6 global collaborators. The prospective study material was composed of cDNA or gDNA derived from T cells, B-cell-depleted T cells, or PBMCs. The repertoires were released in a freely available public database intended as a resource for research on the immune response to SARS-CoV-2. The sample metadata nearly always contained a de-identified subject ID, COVID-19 status, age in years and sex. Where available, HLA class I and class II types were obtained from metadata supplied by the sample provider rather than from assay-based typing. General conclusions and limits of the study: How much clinical and demographic metadata was included differed by source and by participant, and the metadata was provided uncurated.

The sequence joins TRBV6-5 to TRBJ1-1; no D segment can be confidently identified. Material for sequencing was peripheral blood. The TCR was taken from a man in his 60s with active or convalescent COVID-19. The CDR3 loop reads CASSYPHSEAFF. The DNA reads as follows: TGTGCCAGCAGTTACCCACATTCGGAAGCTTTCTTT.